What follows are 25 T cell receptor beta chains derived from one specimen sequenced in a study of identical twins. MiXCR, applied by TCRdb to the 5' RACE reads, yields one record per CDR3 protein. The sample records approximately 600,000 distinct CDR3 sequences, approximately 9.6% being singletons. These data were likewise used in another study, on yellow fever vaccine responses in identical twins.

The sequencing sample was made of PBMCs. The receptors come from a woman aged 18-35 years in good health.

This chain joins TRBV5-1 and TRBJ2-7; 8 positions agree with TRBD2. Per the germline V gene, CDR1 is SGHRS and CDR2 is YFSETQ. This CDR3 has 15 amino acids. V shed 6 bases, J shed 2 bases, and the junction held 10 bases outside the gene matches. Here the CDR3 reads CASNGGGAGTYEQYF. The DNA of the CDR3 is TGCGCCAGCAACGGGGGGGGGGCCGGAACCTACGAGCAGTACTTC.

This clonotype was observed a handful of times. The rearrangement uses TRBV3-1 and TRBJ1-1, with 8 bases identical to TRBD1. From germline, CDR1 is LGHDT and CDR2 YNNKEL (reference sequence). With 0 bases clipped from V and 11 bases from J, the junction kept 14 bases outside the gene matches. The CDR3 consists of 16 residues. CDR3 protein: CASSQDRSAGGLRAFF. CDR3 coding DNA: TGTGCCAGCAGCCAAGATCGTTCGGCAGGGGGCCTGAGGGCTTTCTTT.

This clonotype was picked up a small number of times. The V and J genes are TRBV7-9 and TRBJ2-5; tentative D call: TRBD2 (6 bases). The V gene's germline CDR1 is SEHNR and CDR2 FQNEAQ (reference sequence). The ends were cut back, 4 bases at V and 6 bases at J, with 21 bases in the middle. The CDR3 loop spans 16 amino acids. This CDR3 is CASSSLWGVLRQTQYF. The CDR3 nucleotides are TGTGCCAGCAGCTCCCTATGGGGGGTACTACGGCAGACCCAGTACTTC.

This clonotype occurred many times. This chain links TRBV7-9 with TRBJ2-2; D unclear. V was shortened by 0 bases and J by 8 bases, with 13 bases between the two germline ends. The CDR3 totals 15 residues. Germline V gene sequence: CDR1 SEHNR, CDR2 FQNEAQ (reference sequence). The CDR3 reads CASSLAADYWGELFF. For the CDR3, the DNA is TGTGCCAGCAGCTTAGCGGCGGATTACTGGGGGGAGCTGTTTTTT.

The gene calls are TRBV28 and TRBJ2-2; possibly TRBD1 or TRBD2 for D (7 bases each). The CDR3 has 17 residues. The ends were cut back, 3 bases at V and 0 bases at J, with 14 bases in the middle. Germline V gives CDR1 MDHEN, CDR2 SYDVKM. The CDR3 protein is CASSFPGGESNTGELFF. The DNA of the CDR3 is TGTGCCAGCAGTTTCCCAGGGGGGGAATCGAACACCGGGGAGCTGTTTTTT.

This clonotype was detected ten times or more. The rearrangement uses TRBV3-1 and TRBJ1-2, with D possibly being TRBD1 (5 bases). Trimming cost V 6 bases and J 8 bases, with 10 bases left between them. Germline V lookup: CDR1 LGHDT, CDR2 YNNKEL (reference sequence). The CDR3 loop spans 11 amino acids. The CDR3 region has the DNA TGTGCCAGCAGTCGACAGTCGGGCTACACCTTC. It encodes CASSRQSGYTF. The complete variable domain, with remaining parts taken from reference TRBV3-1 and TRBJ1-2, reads DTAVSQTPKYLVTQMGNDKSIKCEQNLGHDTMYWYKQDSKKFLKIMFSYNNKELIINETVPNRFSPKSPDKAHLNLHINSLELGDSAVYFCASSRQSGYTFGSGTRLTVV.

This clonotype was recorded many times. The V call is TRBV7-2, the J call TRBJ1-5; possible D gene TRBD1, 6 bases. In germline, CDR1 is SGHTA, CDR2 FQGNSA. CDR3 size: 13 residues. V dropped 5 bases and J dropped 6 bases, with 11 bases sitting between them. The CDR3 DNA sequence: TGTGCCAGCAGCCCAGGGGCCGGTCAGCCCCAGCATTTT. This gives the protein CASSPGAGQPQHF.

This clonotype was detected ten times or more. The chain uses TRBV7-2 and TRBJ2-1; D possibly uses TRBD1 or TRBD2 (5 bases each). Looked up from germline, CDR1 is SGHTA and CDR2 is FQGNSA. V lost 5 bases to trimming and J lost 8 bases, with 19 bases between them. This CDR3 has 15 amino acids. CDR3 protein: CASSQRGRRTDEQFF. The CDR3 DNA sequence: TGTGCCAGCAGCCAAAGGGGCCGGAGGACGGATGAGCAGTTCTTC.

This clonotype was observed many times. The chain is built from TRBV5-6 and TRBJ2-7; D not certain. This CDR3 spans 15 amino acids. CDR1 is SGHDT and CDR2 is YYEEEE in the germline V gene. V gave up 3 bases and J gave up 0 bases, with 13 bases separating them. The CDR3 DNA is TGTGCCAGCAGCTCGGTGGGCTCCAGCTCCTACGAGCAGTACTTC. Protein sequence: CASSSVGSSSYEQYF.

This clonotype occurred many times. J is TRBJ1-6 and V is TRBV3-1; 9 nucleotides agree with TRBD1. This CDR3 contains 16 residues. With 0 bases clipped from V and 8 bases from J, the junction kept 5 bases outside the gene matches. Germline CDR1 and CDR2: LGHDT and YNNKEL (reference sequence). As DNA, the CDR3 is TGTGCCAGCAGCCAAGAAATGACAGGGGGATATTCACCCCTCCACTTT. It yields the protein CASSQEMTGGYSPLHF. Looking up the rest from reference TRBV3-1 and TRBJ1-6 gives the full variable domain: DTAVSQTPKYLVTQMGNDKSIKCEQNLGHDTMYWYKQDSKKFLKIMFSYNNKELIINETVPNRFSPKSPDKAHLNLHINSLELGDSAVYFCASSQEMTGGYSPLHFGNGTRLTVT.

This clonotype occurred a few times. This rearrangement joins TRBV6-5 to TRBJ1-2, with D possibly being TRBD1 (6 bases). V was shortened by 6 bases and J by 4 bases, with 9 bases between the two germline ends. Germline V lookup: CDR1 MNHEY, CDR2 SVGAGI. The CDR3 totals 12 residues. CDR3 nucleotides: TGTGCCAGCAGCCAGGACAGCTATGGCTACACCTTC. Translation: CASSQDSYGYTF.

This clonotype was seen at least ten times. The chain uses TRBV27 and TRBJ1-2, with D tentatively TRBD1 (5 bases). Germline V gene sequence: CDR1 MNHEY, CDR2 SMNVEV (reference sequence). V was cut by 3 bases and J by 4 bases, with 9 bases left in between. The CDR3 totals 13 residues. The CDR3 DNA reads TGTGCCAGCAGTTTCCGGGGGAGCTATGGCTACACCTTC. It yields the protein CASSFRGSYGYTF.

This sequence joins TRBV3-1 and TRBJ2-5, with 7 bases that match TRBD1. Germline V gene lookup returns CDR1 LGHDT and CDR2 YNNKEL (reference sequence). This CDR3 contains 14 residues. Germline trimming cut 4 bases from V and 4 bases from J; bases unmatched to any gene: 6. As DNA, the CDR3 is TGTGCCAGCAGCCCTACAGGGGTAGGAGAGACCCAGTACTTC. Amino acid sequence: CASSPTGVGETQYF.

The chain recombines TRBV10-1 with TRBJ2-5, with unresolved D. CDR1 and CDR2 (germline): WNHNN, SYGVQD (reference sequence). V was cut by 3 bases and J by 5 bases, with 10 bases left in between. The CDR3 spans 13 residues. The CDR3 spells CASSDGVGETQYF. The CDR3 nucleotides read TGCGCCAGCAGTGATGGGGTAGGGGAGACCCAGTACTTC.

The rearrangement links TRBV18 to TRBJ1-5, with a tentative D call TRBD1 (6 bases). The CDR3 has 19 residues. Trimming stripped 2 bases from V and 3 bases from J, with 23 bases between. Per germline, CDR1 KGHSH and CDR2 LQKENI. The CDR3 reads CASSPDRIGGSYNNQPQHF. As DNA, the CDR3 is TGTGCCAGCTCACCAGATCGAATCGGGGGCTCTTATAACAATCAGCCCCAGCATTTT.

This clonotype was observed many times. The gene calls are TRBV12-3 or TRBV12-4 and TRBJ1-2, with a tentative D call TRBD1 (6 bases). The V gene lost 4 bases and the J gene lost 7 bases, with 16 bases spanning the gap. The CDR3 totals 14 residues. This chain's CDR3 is CASSSRNRDGGYTF. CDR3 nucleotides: TGTGCCAGCAGTTCCAGGAACAGGGACGGTGGCTACACCTTC.

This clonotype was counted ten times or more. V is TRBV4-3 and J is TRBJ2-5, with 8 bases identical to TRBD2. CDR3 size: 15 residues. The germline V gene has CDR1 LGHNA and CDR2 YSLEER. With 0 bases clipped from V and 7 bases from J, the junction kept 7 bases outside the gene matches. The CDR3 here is CASSQDLLAEPTQYF. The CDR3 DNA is TGCGCCAGCAGCCAAGATTTACTAGCGGAACCGACCCAGTACTTC.

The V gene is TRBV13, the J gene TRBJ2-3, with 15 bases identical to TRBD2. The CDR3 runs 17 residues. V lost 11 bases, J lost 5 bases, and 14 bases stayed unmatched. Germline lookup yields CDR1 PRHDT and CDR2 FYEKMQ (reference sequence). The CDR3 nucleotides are TGTGCCTGCTGTCTTAACGGACTAGCGGGAGGGCAAGATACGCAGTATTTT. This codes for CACCLNGLAGGQDTQYF.

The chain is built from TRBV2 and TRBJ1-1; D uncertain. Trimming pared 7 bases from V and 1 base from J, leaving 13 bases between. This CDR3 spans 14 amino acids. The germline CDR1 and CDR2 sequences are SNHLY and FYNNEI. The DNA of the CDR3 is TGTGCCAGCACCCCACGGACGGGGAACACTGAAGCTTTCTTT. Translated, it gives CASTPRTGNTEAFF.

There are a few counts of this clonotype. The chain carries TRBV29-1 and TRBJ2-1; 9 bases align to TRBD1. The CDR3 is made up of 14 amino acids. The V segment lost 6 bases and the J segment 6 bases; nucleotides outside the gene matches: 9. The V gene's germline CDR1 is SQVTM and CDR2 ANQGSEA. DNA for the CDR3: TGCAGCGTGCCCGGGAACAGGGGGCCCAATGAGCAGTTCTTC. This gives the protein CSVPGNRGPNEQFF.

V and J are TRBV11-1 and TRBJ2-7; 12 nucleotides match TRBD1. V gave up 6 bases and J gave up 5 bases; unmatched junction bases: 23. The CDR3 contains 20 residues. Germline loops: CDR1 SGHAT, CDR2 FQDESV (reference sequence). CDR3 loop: CASSTFQGDRGRFSSHEQYF. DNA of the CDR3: TGTGCCAGCAGTACCTTCCAGGGGGACAGGGGGCGGTTTTCCTCTCACGAGCAGTACTTC.

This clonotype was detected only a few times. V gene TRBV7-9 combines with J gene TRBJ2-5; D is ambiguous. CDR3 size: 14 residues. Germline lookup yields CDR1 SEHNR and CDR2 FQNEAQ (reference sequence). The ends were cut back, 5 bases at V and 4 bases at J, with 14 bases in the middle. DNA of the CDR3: TGTGCCAGCAGCCCACGGAACGCGCCAGAGACCCAGTACTTC. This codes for CASSPRNAPETQYF.

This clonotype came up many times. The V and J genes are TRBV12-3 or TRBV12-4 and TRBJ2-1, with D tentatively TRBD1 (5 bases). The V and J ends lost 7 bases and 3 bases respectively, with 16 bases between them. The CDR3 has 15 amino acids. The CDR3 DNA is TGTGCCAGCAAGGGCAGTCAGGGATACTACAATGAGCAGTTCTTC. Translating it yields CASKGSQGYYNEQFF.

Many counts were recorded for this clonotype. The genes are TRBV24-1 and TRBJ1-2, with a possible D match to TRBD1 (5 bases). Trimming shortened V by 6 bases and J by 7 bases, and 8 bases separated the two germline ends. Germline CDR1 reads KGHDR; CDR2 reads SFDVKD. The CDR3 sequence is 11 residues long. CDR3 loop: CATSIGGGYTF. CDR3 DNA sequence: TGTGCCACCAGTATCGGGGGTGGCTACACCTTC.

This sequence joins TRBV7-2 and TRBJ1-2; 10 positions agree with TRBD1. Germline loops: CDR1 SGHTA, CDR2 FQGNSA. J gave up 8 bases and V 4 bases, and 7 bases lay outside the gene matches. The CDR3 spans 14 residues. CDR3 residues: CASSWTGGIEGYTF. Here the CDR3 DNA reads TGTGCCAGCAGCTGGACAGGGGGAATAGAGGGCTACACCTTC.